The clone carrying this T cell receptor beta chain has more than one count but fewer than ten. Antigen: not known. The PCR contained 60 Vbeta and 13 Jbeta primers. Method: immunoSEQ multiplex PCR; TCRdb's copy keeps in-frame clones and lacks some. The sample lists roughly 120,000 clones, 78% seen once, with more than 3% in the top ten. Everyone who donated was a healthy bone marrow donor. The data were obtained in a study of cytomegalovirus exposure and HLA in healthy donors. Overall study context: Some 85 million unique TCRs, all from HLA-typed donors, were included in an early release of the data.

V was cut by 8 bases and J by 4 bases, with 8 bases left in between. CDR1 LNHNV and CDR2 YYDKDF come from the germline V gene (reference sequence). This CDR3 comprises 12 residues. Study results and limitations: The authors listed around 150 TCR beta chains as cytomegalovirus-associated.

Material for sequencing was PBMCs. The chain has TRBV15 and TRBJ1-4; D not certain. The receptor was isolated from a man in his forties in good health and CMV-seronegative. CDR3 DNA: TGTGCCACCGGAGGATTTAATGAAAAACTGTTTTTT. Translation: CATGGFNEKLFF. Full variable domain (remainder filled in from reference TRBV15 and TRBJ1-4): DAMVIQNPRYQVTQFGKPVTLSCSQTLNHNVMYWYQQKSSQAPKLLFHYYDKDFNNEADTPDNFQSRRPNTSFCFLDIRSPGLGDTAMYLCATGGFNEKLFFGSGTQLSVL.